This TCR beta chain appears in the sequencing data of a study of glioma-infiltrating T cells after dendritic cell vaccination. The wider study: Autologous tumor lysate-pulsed dendritic cell vaccination was given between the early 2000s and the early 2010s.

Looked up from germline, CDR1 is SGHTA and CDR2 is FQGNSA. The CDR3 has 13 residues. V was trimmed by 1 base and J by 10 bases, leaving 8 bases between them. Amplification used 60 V beta primers and 13 J beta primers. The method was immunoSEQ multiplex PCR; TCRdb's version includes in-frame clones alone and lacks a portion of them. The sample lists about 92,000 clones, 65% to 90% occurring once. The sample consisted of blood, taken before dendritic cell vaccination. The rearrangement joins TRBV7-2 to TRBJ1-6; D not certain. The sequence was collected from a human donor with glioblastoma. Here the CDR3 reads CASSLVAESPLHF. In nucleotides, the CDR3 is TGTGCCAGCAGCTTAGTGGCAGAATCACCCCTCCACTTT.